This T cell receptor (beta chain) was profiled in a study of identical twins. Note on this clonotype: Its antigen is undetermined.

A single record per CDR3 protein comes from TCRdb applying MiXCR to the 5' RACE reads. Counted here are 1.5 million to 2 million distinct CDR3 sequences, about 32% occurring once; the ten biggest clones make up about 0.27%. Germline V CDR1 and CDR2: MDHEN, SYDVKM. Unmatched junction bases numbered 7, after V lost 2 bases and J lost 6 bases. CDR3 length equals 15 residues. Overall study results and limits: It was possible that invariant MAIT and iNKT cells partly confounded the zero-insertion analyses.

V usage is TRBV28 and J usage is TRBJ2-4; the match to TRBD1 covers 7 bases. This TCR came from a newborn girl in good health. Sequenced material: cord blood. In nucleotides, the CDR3 is TGTGCCAGCAGTTTACCCGGACAGGCTTTAAACATTCAGTACTTC. It is translated as CASSLPGQALNIQYF.